The sequence of this TCR beta chain was determined in a study of blood T cell repertoires in COVID-19. In the study overall: Samples taken during acute and convalescent COVID-19 were collected in the United States, Italy and Spain. The cDNA or gDNA used as material had been derived from T cells, B-cell-depleted T cells, or PBMCs.

Original processing methods: Nucleated cell number was recorded as an estimate derived from reference gene primer amplification. Sequencing used immunoSEQ multiplex PCR; TCRdb keeps in-frame clones, though not all of them. V and J calls plus clone size are reproduced from that table; the DNA served to infer D and trimming. The data contain about 67,000 clones, about 83% of them singletons. With V trimmed by 6 bases and J by 2 bases, 11 bases remained unmatched. Germline V gene data show CDR1 as MNHEY and CDR2 as SMNVEV (reference sequence). This CDR3 is 17 amino acids long. This clonotype was obtained from a woman aged 80 or over with acute or convalescent COVID-19. The sample consisted of peripheral blood. The V and J genes are TRBV27 and TRBJ2-3, with 10 nucleotides matching TRBD2. CDR3 DNA sequence: TGTGCCAGCAGAAAAGAAAGGAGCGGGGGGGCCACAGATACGCAGTATTTT. Protein sequence: CASRKERSGGATDTQYF.